This T cell receptor beta chain was sequenced during a study of technical replicates of blood from a handful of donors. With V trimmed by 4 bases and J by 6 bases, 11 bases remained unmatched. Germline V gives CDR1 MNHNS, CDR2 SASEGT. The CDR3 extends over 16 amino acids. The protocol was immunoSEQ multiplex PCR, while the TCRdb copy is restricted to in-frame clones and leaves out a portion. The data hold tens of thousands of clones, with 80% to 95% observed a single time. The clonotype originates from a human donor in good health. The gene calls are TRBV6-1 and TRBJ2-1; 8 bases match TRBD1. Sequenced input: T cells isolated from PBMCs. CDR3 sequence reads: CASSVPGDRGINEQFF. CDR3 bases: TGTGCCAGCAGTGTCCCCGGTGACAGGGGTATCAATGAGCAGTTCTTC.